What follows describes a single TCR beta chain. This sample stems from a study of T-cell memory formation after mild COVID-19. The CDR3 loop spans 16 amino acids. Between the trimmed V and J ends, which lost 4 bases and 3 bases, there was a span of 18 bases. Germline-derived CDR1 and CDR2 are SGHTA and FQGNSA. With constant-segment primers, 5'RACE yielded cDNA libraries of TCR alpha and TCR beta that carried sample barcodes and UMIs. MiXCR, run by TCRdb on the 5' RACE reads, gives a single entry per CDR3 protein. The sample consists of about 430,000 distinct CDR3 sequences, 20% to 30% of them appearing once.

This sequence originates from an adult woman who had mild COVID-19 (a few samples of this study predate the infection). Cell type and time point are not known. Sequencing was carried out using PBMCs or a T cell subset sorted from them (not recorded which). The rearrangement links TRBV7-2 to TRBJ1-2; D is possibly TRBD1 (6 bases). This CDR3 is CASSSPGVGRHYGYTF. The DNA of the CDR3 is TGTGCCAGCAGCTCGCCAGGGGTTGGGCGGCACTATGGCTACACCTTC.